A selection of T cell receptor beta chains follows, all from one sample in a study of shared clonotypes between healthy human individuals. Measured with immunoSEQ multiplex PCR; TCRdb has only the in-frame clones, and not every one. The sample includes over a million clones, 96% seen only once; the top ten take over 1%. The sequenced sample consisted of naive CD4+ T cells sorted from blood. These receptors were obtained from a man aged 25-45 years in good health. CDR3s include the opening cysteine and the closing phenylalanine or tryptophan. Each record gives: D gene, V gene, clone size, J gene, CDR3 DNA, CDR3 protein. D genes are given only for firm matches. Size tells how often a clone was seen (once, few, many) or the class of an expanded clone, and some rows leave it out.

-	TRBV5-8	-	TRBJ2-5	TGTGCCAGCAGCGCTGGCTTCGGCGGGATCAACCAAGAGACCCAGTACTTC	CASSAGFGGINQETQYF
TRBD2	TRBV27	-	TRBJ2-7	TGTGCCAGCAGTTTCACCGGAGCAGCGGGAGTTTATGAGCAGTACTTC	CASSFTGAAGVYEQYF
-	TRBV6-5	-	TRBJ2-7	TGTGCCAGCAGTTCTTGGGGGGAGGCCTACGAGCAGTACTTC	CASSSWGEAYEQYF
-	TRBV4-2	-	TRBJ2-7	TGTGCCAGCAGTCTAAGGCATCTAGAGCGGGACAGCTACGAGCAGTACTTC	CASSLRHLERDSYEQYF
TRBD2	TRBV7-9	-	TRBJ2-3	TGTGCCAGCAGCTTTCCTAGGGGACTAGCATACACAGATACGCAGTATTTT	CASSFPRGLAYTDTQYF
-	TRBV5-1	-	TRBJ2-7	TGCGCCAGCAGCTTCCTAACATCCGGATCCTACGAGCAGTACTTC	CASSFLTSGSYEQYF
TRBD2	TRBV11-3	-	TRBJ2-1	TGTGCCAGCAGGCTAGCGGGAGGGACCAATGAGCAGTTCTTC	CASRLAGGTNEQFF
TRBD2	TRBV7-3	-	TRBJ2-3	TGTGCCAGCAGCTTAGATCCAGCGGGAGCGGATACGCAGTATTTT	CASSLDPAGADTQYF
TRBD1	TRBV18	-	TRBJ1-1	TGTGCCAGCTCACCAGTTACAGGGGACACTGAAGCTTTCTTT	CASSPVTGDTEAFF
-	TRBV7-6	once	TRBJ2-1	TGTGCCAGCAGCTTAGCTTCTGATAAGCAGTTCTTC	CASSLASDKQFF
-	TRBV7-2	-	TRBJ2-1	TGTGCCAGCAGCCAGGGGGGTTTAGGTGAGCAGTTCTTC	CASSQGGLGEQFF
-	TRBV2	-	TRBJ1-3	TGTGCCAGCAACGGACAGCCCTCTGGAAACACCATATATTTT	CASNGQPSGNTIYF
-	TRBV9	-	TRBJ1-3	TGTGCCAGCAGCAAACACACTCGGGAAACTCACTCTGGAAACACCATATATTTT	CASSKHTRETHSGNTIYF
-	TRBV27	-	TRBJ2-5	TGTGCCAGCAGTTCCCCCTTTAGGGAGACCCAGTACTTC	CASSSPFRETQYF
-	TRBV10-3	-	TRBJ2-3	TGTGCCATCAGTGAAGGAGGGAGAGGAGATACGCAGTATTTT	CAISEGGRGDTQYF
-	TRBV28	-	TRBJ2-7	TGTGCCAGCAGTTTTGGCTACGAGCAGTACTTC	CASSFGYEQYF
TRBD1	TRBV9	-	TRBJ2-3	TGTGCCAGCAGCGAGAGACAGGGTGCCGGTAATACGCAGTATTTT	CASSERQGAGNTQYF
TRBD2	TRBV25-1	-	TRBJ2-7	TGTGCCAGCAGTGATCCGCGGGGGAAGGGACTCTACGAGCAGTACTTC	CASSDPRGKGLYEQYF
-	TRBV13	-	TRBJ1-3	TGTGCCAGCTCCCGACAGTCTGGAAACACCATATATTTT	CASSRQSGNTIYF
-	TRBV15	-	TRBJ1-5	TGTGCCACCAGCAGAGACGGAAATAGCAATCAGCCCCAGCATTTT	CATSRDGNSNQPQHF
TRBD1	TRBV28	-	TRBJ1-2	TGTGCCAGCAGTCCATGGACAGGGGAGGCTTATGGCTACACCTTC	CASSPWTGEAYGYTF
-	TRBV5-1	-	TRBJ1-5	TGCGCCAGCAGCTTGGATGGGGGGAACCAGCCCCAGCATTTT	CASSLDGGNQPQHF
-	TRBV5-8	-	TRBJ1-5	TGTGCCAGCAGCTTGCAGGGGTTAGGGGGGCAGCCCCAGCATTTT	CASSLQGLGGQPQHF
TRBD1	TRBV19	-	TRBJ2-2	TGTGCCAGTCTCCGGGACAGGGGGACGAGGACCGGGGAGCTGTTTTTT	CASLRDRGTRTGELFF
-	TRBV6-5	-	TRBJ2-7	TGTGCCAGCACCCCCAACAGCGGCCCCTACGAGCAGTACTTC	CASTPNSGPYEQYF
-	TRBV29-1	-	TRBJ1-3	TGCAGCGTTGTGTTGTCAGGAAACACCATATATTTT	CSVVLSGNTIYF
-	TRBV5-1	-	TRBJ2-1	TGCGCCAGCAGCTTGGGTGCGACAGGCGGTGAGCAGTTCTTC	CASSLGATGGEQFF
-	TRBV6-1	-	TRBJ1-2	TGTGCCAGTGGGGGGTGGGACAACTATGGCTACACCTTC	CASGGWDNYGYTF
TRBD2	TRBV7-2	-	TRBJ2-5	TGTGCCAGCAGCTTAGGGCTAGCGGGAGGTGCCCAGTACTTC	CASSLGLAGGAQYF
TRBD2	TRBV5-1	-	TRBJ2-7	TGCGCCAGCAGCTTGGTAGCGGGGCCCTCCTACGAGCAGTACTTC	CASSLVAGPSYEQYF
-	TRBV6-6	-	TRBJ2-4	TGTGCCAGCAGTTACTCGCAGGGGATTTTGTACATTCAGTACTTC	CASSYSQGILYIQYF
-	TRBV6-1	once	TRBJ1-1	TGTGCCAGCAGATGGTCGGGTGGGTCGGGCACTGAAGCTTTCTTT	CASRWSGGSGTEAFF
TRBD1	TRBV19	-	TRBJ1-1	TGTGCCAGTAGTACAACCTTTCGGACAGGGCTTAAGGCTTTCTTT	CASSTTFRTGLKAFF
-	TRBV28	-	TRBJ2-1	TGTGCCAGCAGACAACTACTCGCGGCTAGCAGCGATGAGCAGTTCTTC	CASRQLLAASSDEQFF
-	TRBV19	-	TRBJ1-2	TGTGCCAGTATCGGTGAACAGAGAAGTCACACCTTC	CASIGEQRSHTF
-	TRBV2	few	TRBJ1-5	TGTGCCAGCAGTGTCAGGGGATCTCAGCCCCAGCATTTT	CASSVRGSQPQHF
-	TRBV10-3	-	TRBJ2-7	TGTGCCATCAGTGAGTTGGGTCACGAGCAGTACTTC	CAISELGHEQYF
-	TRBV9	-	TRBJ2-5	TGTGCCAGCAGCGTAGGCGAAGGGACGCTAGAGACCCAGTACTTC	CASSVGEGTLETQYF
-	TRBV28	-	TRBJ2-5	TGTGCCAGCAGTAACCCGGACAGATGGGAGACCCAGTACTTC	CASSNPDRWETQYF
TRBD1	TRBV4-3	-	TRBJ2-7	TGCGCCAGCAGCCAGGCTACGCCGCCCACAGGGGGCCTCTCCTACGAGCAGTACTTC	CASSQATPPTGGLSYEQYF
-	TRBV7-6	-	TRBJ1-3	TGTGCCAGCAGCTTAACCGGGCCACAAAGAACTGGAAACACCATATATTTT	CASSLTGPQRTGNTIYF
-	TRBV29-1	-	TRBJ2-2	TGCAGCGTCAATCTACCCTCGGTCGGGGAGCTGTTTTTT	CSVNLPSVGELFF
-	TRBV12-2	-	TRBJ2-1	TGTGCAAGTCGCCGAAGCCCGGGAACTAGCGGGGGCTCTGACAATGAGCAGTTCTTC	CASRRSPGTSGGSDNEQFF
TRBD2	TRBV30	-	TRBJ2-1	TGTGCCTGGAGTGCCATACTAGCGGGAGCATACAATGAGCAGTTCTTC	CAWSAILAGAYNEQFF
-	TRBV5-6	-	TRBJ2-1	TGTGCCAGCAGCTTGGTCAGGGTTGGGTACAATGAGCAGTTCTTC	CASSLVRVGYNEQFF
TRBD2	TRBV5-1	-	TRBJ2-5	TGCGCCAGCAGGACCGGGACTAGCGACTACCAAGAGACCCAGTACTTC	CASRTGTSDYQETQYF
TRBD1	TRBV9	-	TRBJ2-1	TGTGCCAGCAGCGTAGCGAGTTTTCGGGGGACAGGGGTGAACAATGAGCAGTTCTTC	CASSVASFRGTGVNNEQFF
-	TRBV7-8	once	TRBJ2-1	TGTGCCAGCAGCCCTGGCGGATGGAAGGGAAGTGAGCAGTTCTTC	CASSPGGWKGSEQFF
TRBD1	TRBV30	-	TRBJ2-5	TGTGCCTGGAGTAGGACAGGGAAAGAGACCCAGTACTTC	CAWSRTGKETQYF
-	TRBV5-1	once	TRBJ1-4	TGCGCCAGCAGCTTGGGAGGCGAAGAAAAACTGTTTTTT	CASSLGGEEKLFF
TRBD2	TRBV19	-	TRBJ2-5	TGTGCCAGTAGTATAGATTCGGGGAGGGGAAGAGAGACCCAGTACTTC	CASSIDSGRGRETQYF
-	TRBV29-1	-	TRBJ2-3	TGCAGCGTTGAAGATCACGGCGCTCAAACTAGCACAGATACGCAGTATTTT	CSVEDHGAQTSTDTQYF
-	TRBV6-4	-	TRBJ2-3	TGTGCCAGCAGTGACCTGGGCAGGAGCACAGATACGCAGTATTTT	CASSDLGRSTDTQYF
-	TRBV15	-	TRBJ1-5	TGTGCCACCAGCAGGGGTAATCAGCCCCAGCATTTT	CATSRGNQPQHF